These 29 T cell receptor beta chains were sequenced from one sample in a study of blood T cell repertoires in COVID-19. The table came from immunoSEQ multiplex PCR; TCRdb's copy has only in-frame clones and leaves some out. This sample has roughly 150,000 clones; 80% to 90% occur once, and the top ten carry about 7%. The sequencing sample was made of peripheral blood. These receptors originate from a woman aged 50 to 60 in a cohort sampled during active or convalescent COVID-19.

This clone was counted many times. The CDR3 nucleotides are TGTGCCAGCAGCGTAGTTGCGGGGGGCCTCAATGAGCAGTTCTTC. It codes for CASSVVAGGLNEQFF. The chain employs TRBV9 and TRBJ2-1; 8 nucleotides align to TRBD2. The CDR3 contains 15 residues. The ends lost 0 bases at V and 6 bases at J; junction bases unmatched: 5. Germline loops: CDR1 SGDLS, CDR2 YYNGEE. The variable domain in full, completed from reference TRBV9 and TRBJ2-1, reads DSGVTQTPKHLITATGQRVTLRCSPRSGDLSVYWYQQSLDQGLQFLIQYYNGEERAKGNILERFSAQQFPDLHSELNLSSLELGDSALYFCASSVVAGGLNEQFFGPGTRLTVL.

The J gene is TRBJ2-1, the V gene TRBV6-1; unclear D gene. The V and J ends lost 3 bases and 8 bases respectively, with 14 bases between them. This CDR3 region has 14 residues. From germline, CDR1 is MNHNS and CDR2 SASEGT. The CDR3 here is CASSDRVPEDEQFF. The CDR3 DNA reads TGTGCCAGCAGTGACCGGGTCCCCGAGGATGAGCAGTTCTTC.

The V call is TRBV12-5, the J call TRBJ2-3, with D perhaps matching TRBD1 (6 bases). The CDR3 runs to 16 residues. Deletions cut 5 bases from V and 0 bases from J, with 15 bases between. The germline V gene encodes CDR1 LGHNT and CDR2 FRNRAP. CDR3 coding DNA: TGTGCTAGTGGTACCGGGGACACCTCTAGCACAGATACGCAGTATTTT. Its protein is CASGTGDTSSTDTQYF.

The rearrangement links TRBV27 to TRBJ1-6; TRBD1 might be the D (5 bases). Germline lookup yields CDR1 MNHEY and CDR2 SMNVEV (reference sequence). The CDR3 spans 14 residues. Trimming shortened V by 0 bases and J by 6 bases, and 6 bases separated the two germline ends. CDR3 nucleotides: TGTGCCAGCAGTTTATCGGGGGGTAATTCACCCCTCCACTTT. Amino acids: CASSLSGGNSPLHF.

CDR3 DNA sequence: TGCGCCAGCAGCTTGGTCGGGACAGGGAACTACGAGCAGTACTTC. It yields the protein CASSLVGTGNYEQYF. The chain carries TRBV5-1 and TRBJ2-7; 9 bases map to TRBD1. The CDR3 has 15 residues. Germline CDR1 reads SGHRS; CDR2 reads YFSETQ. The junction had 4 bases not matched to a gene; V was cut back by 0 bases and J by 3 bases.

The CDR3 DNA is TGTGCCATCAGTGCTACCCAGGGGCCCTACGAGCAGTACTTC. It is translated as CAISATQGPYEQYF. The chain employs TRBV10-3 and TRBJ2-7, with D possibly matching TRBD1 (6 bases). This CDR3 is 14 amino acids long. The ends were cut back, 4 bases at V and 2 bases at J, with 12 bases in the middle. CDR1 is ENHRY and CDR2 is SYGVKD in the germline V gene.

This chain links TRBV4-3 with TRBJ1-2, with 8 bases identical to TRBD1. The trim removed 4 bases at V and 2 bases at J, leaving 6 bases unmatched. This CDR3 spans 15 amino acids. CDR1 is LGHNA, CDR2 YSLEER, per germline. DNA of the CDR3: TGCGCCAGCAGCCCAGACAGGGGATTAAACTATGGCTACACCTTC. The encoded protein is CASSPDRGLNYGYTF.

In DNA, the CDR3 is TGTGCCAGCTCACCCATGTCAGGGAAAAACACTGAAGCTTTCTTT. It encodes CASSPMSGKNTEAFF. The chain is built from TRBV18 and TRBJ1-1; D might be TRBD1 (5 bases). The length of the CDR3 is 15 residues. Trimming stripped 3 bases from V and 2 bases from J, with 13 bases between. CDR1 and CDR2 (germline): KGHSH, LQKENI. The entire variable domain, with the rest obtained from reference TRBV18 and TRBJ1-1, is as follows: NAGVMQNPRHLVRRRGQEARLRCSPMKGHSHVYWYRQLPEEGLKFMVYLQKENIIDESGMPKERFSAEFPKEGPSILRIQQVVRGDSAAYFCASSPMSGKNTEAFFGQGTRLTVV.

The J gene is TRBJ2-6, the V gene TRBV19; the D gene is possibly TRBD1 (5 bases). This CDR3 has 16 amino acids. Trimming stripped 7 bases from V and 0 bases from J, with 13 bases between. From germline, CDR1 is LNHDA and CDR2 SQIVND (reference sequence). CDR3 protein: CASTPHRSSGANVLTF. The CDR3 coding sequence is TGTGCCAGTACCCCCCACAGGAGCTCTGGGGCCAACGTCCTGACTTTC.

The genes are TRBV7-9 and TRBJ1-1; 7 nucleotides match TRBD1. Trimming removed 5 bases from V and 0 bases from J; junction bases left unmatched: 6. This CDR3 spans 15 amino acids. CDR1 and CDR2 (germline): SEHNR, FQNEAQ (reference sequence). As DNA, the CDR3 is TGTGCCAGCAGCCTGGGACAGATCTTGAACACTGAAGCTTTCTTT. This translates into CASSLGQILNTEAFF.

The chain combines TRBV12-3 or TRBV12-4 with TRBJ2-7; D not resolved. V dropped 4 bases and J dropped 0 bases, with 4 bases sitting between them. The CDR3 spans 12 residues. The CDR3 protein is CASSSLSYEQYF. The CDR3 coding sequence is TGTGCCAGCAGTTCCCTCTCCTACGAGCAGTACTTC.

This rearrangement joins TRBV29-1 to TRBJ2-1, with 11 bases aligning to TRBD1. J was trimmed by 3 bases and V by 6 bases; bases with no gene match: 7. Germline V gene lookup returns CDR1 SQVTM and CDR2 ANQGSEA. The CDR3 totals 15 residues. CDR3: CSVGTGGISYNEQFF. In DNA, the CDR3 is TGCAGCGTAGGGACAGGGGGTATTAGCTACAATGAGCAGTTCTTC.

The CDR3, as DNA: TGTGCCTGGAGTACAGGGACAGGGGTTCGGAGCAATCAGCCCCAGCATTTT. Protein sequence: CAWSTGTGVRSNQPQHF. The rearrangement uses TRBV30 and TRBJ1-5, with 10 bases lining up with TRBD1. J lost 1 base, V lost 2 bases, and 8 bases had no gene match. CDR1 and CDR2 (germline): GTSNPN, SVGIG (reference sequence). This CDR3 has 17 residues.

The chain couples TRBV29-1 to TRBJ1-3; tentatively, D is TRBD1 (5 bases). V dropped 3 bases and J dropped 1 base, with 7 bases sitting between them. The V gene's germline CDR1 is SQVTM and CDR2 ANQGSEA. The CDR3 length is 13 residues. The CDR3 DNA follows: TGCAGCGTTGAGGAGGGGTCTGGAAACACCATATATTTT. This gives the protein CSVEEGSGNTIYF.

The gene calls are TRBV5-6 and TRBJ1-3; D is uncertain. This CDR3 is 14 amino acids long. Deletions cut 4 bases from V and 2 bases from J, with 10 bases between. Per germline, CDR1 SGHDT and CDR2 YYEEEE. The CDR3 reads CASSPYPTGNTIYF. The CDR3 nucleotides read TGTGCCAGCAGCCCCTATCCGACTGGAAACACCATATATTTT.

V gene TRBV10-3 combines with J gene TRBJ2-1; the D gene is possibly TRBD1 (5 bases). Trimming removed 7 bases from V and 0 bases from J, with 19 bases in between. The CDR3 is made up of 17 amino acids. Germline lookup yields CDR1 ENHRY and CDR2 SYGVKD. CDR3 nucleotides: TGTGCCATCACCCCACAGGCTGGCGGAAGCTCCTACAATGAGCAGTTCTTC. This translates into CAITPQAGGSSYNEQFF.

The rearrangement links TRBV19 to TRBJ1-5, with 9 bases aligning to TRBD1. Germline assignment: CDR1 LNHDA and CDR2 SQIVND (reference sequence). Germline trimming cut 1 base from V and 1 base from J; bases unmatched to any gene: 8. CDR3 size: 18 residues. CDR3 sequence (DNA): TGTGCCAGTAGTATAGCCTCAACCGGGACAGGGAGCAATCAGCCCCAGCATTTT. This translates into CASSIASTGTGSNQPQHF.

This clone was counted only a few times. The V and J genes are TRBV4-1 and TRBJ1-6; tentative D call: TRBD1 (5 bases). V dropped 4 bases and J dropped 9 bases, with 22 bases sitting between them. This CDR3 region has 17 residues. CDR1 and CDR2 (germline): MGHRA, YSYEKL. This CDR3 is CASSRSRTSGPSSPLHF. DNA for the CDR3: TGCGCCAGCAGCCGCTCCAGGACCTCAGGGCCCAGTTCACCCCTCCACTTT.

This chain links TRBV5-3 with TRBJ1-5, with D tentatively TRBD1 (5 bases). TRBV5-3 is an open reading frame, and its role is uncertain. There are 14 residues in the CDR3. Trimming removed 4 bases from V and 7 bases from J, with 15 bases in between. The CDR3 loop is CARSITGLRQPQHF. In DNA, the CDR3 is TGTGCCAGAAGCATTACAGGTTTAAGGCAGCCCCAGCATTTT.

This chain connects TRBV5-4 to TRBJ2-2, with 15 bases that match TRBD2. V lost 5 bases and J lost 1; bases outside the gene matches: 6. CDR1 is SGHNT and CDR2 is YYREEE in the germline V gene (reference sequence). This CDR3 region has 18 residues. The CDR3 region is CASSRPGLAGGNTGELFF. The CDR3 nucleotides are TGTGCCAGCAGTCGTCCGGGACTAGCGGGGGGGAACACCGGGGAGCTGTTTTTT.

The chain couples TRBV2 to TRBJ2-3; TRBD1 agrees at 8 bases. The CDR3 totals 16 residues. Germline CDR1 and CDR2: SNHLY and FYNNEI. Trimming cost V 6 bases and J 3 bases; bases outside gene matches: 11. The CDR3 sequence is CASRFGSGGLTDTQYF. The CDR3 DNA follows: TGTGCCAGCAGGTTTGGCTCAGGGGGCTTGACAGATACGCAGTATTTT.

This clone turned up a few times. The V gene is TRBV7-9, the J gene TRBJ2-2, with 7 positions matching TRBD1. Per germline, CDR1 SEHNR and CDR2 FQNEAQ (reference sequence). This CDR3 is 14 amino acids long. Trimming cost V 5 bases and J 4 bases; bases outside gene matches: 4. The CDR3 is CASSLDRATGELFF. Here the CDR3 DNA reads TGTGCCAGCAGCCTCGACAGGGCCACCGGGGAGCTGTTTTTT.

The J gene is TRBJ1-1, the V gene TRBV5-1, with TRBD1 as a possible D gene (5 bases). The germline V gene has CDR1 SGHRS and CDR2 YFSETQ. Trimming cost V 1 base and J 1 base, with 11 bases left between them. This CDR3 spans 15 amino acids. The CDR3 coding sequence is TGCGCCAGCAGCTTGATTCCGGGGGGGAACACTGAAGCTTTCTTT. Its protein is CASSLIPGGNTEAFF. Filled out from reference TRBV5-1 and TRBJ1-1, the complete variable domain reads KAGVTQTPRYLIKTRGQQVTLSCSPISGHRSVSWYQQTPGQGLQFLFEYFSETQRNKGNFPGRFSGRQFSNSRSEMNVSTLELGDSALYLCASSLIPGGNTEAFFGQGTRLTVV.

J is TRBJ1-2 and V is TRBV11-3, with a tentative D call TRBD1 (5 bases). Germline loops: CDR1 SGHNT, CDR2 YENEEA. The V end lost 5 bases, the J end lost 8 bases, and 27 bases lay between the germline ends. The CDR3 totals 17 residues. The CDR3 here is CASSPMRGPGPIYGYTF. In nucleotides, the CDR3 is TGTGCCAGCAGCCCCATGCGAGGTCCAGGGCCAATATACGGCTACACCTTC.

V and J are TRBV18 and TRBJ2-3; D gene uncertain. The CDR3 is made up of 17 amino acids. The V end was cut by 6 bases, the J end by 0 bases, with 19 bases between. Germline assignment: CDR1 KGHSH and CDR2 LQKENI. Here the CDR3 reads CASSRERGAPSTDTQYF. The CDR3 DNA reads TGTGCCAGCTCCCGAGAGCGCGGAGCCCCTAGCACAGATACGCAGTATTTT.

The rearrangement links TRBV7-2 to TRBJ1-6; 9 positions agree with TRBD1. CDR1 SGHTA and CDR2 FQGNSA come from the germline V gene. J gave up 8 bases and V 4 bases, and 6 bases lay outside the gene matches. There are 15 residues in the CDR3. CDR3 sequence: CASSYSTGGYSPLHF. The CDR3 DNA is TGTGCCAGCAGCTACTCGACAGGGGGTTATTCACCCCTCCACTTT.

This chain connects TRBV9 to TRBJ1-1; 7 bases are shared with TRBD1. J gave up 9 bases and V 4 bases, and 12 bases lay outside the gene matches. The CDR3 has 14 residues. Germline V gene lookup returns CDR1 SGDLS and CDR2 YYNGEE. The CDR3 coding sequence is TGTGCCAGCAGCCGGGGGACAGACGCTCAGCAAGCTTTCTTT. It encodes CASSRGTDAQQAFF.

The V call is TRBV24-1, the J call TRBJ1-2, with D maybe TRBD1 (6 bases). V lost 4 bases, J lost 2 bases, and 10 bases lay in between. The length of the CDR3 is 14 residues. Germline V gene data show CDR1 as KGHDR and CDR2 as SFDVKD. CDR3 nucleotides: TGTGCCACCAGTGACGGACAGTGGAACTATGGCTACACCTTC. Residues: CATSDGQWNYGYTF.

The V and J genes are TRBV6-5 and TRBJ1-5; unclear D gene. Trimming took off 5 bases at V and 2 bases at J, with 13 bases between the two ends. Germline CDR1 MNHEY, CDR2 SVGAGI. The CDR3 contains 15 residues. This CDR3 is CASSPSGKGNQPQHF. The CDR3 nucleotides read TGTGCCAGCAGTCCGAGCGGGAAAGGCAATCAGCCCCAGCATTTT.